The present T cell receptor beta chain was sequenced within a study of cytomegalovirus exposure and HLA in healthy donors. Overall study findings and caveats: Presence/absence analyses treated sequencing depth as roughly uniform across donors. The study designated 150 to 200 TCR beta chains cytomegalovirus-associated.

The CDR3 totals 14 residues. CDR1 and CDR2 from the germline V gene are MNHNS and SASEGT. Both 60 Vbeta primers and 13 Jbeta primers went into the PCR. Sequencing was performed with immunoSEQ multiplex PCR; in TCRdb, only in-frame clones are kept and a portion is missing. Of over 150,000 clones detected, approximately 70% appear once; the ten largest clones hold around 3%. This clone was seen only once. Its specificity is not known. A junction end diverges from the germline sequence, so it may reflect a read error. The receptor was derived from a woman between 35 and 50 years old in good health and CMV-seropositive. Sequenced sample: PBMCs. V usage is TRBV6-1 and J usage is TRBJ1-5, with D tentatively TRBD1 (6 bases). CDR3: CASSGGGPGEPQNF. As DNA, the CDR3 is TGTGCCAGCAGTGGCGGGGGCCCAGGTGAGCCCCAGAATTTT.